This T cell receptor beta chain was captured by sequencing in a study of CD8 T cells in Susac syndrome. The study's findings and limits: It was acknowledged in the study that its TCR sequencing and HLA analysis involved a relatively small number of individuals.

Comment on this clonotype: Its antigen remains unidentified.

The study sequenced TCR beta in blood CD8+ and CD4+ T cells. The authors negatively isolated CD8+ and CD4+ T cells and FACS-enriched TEMRA cells. CDR1 is SGHVS, CDR2 FNYEAQ, per germline. The CDR3 length is 14 residues. V dropped 1 base and J dropped 6 bases, with 12 bases sitting between them. The RNA input was about 0.5 to 1 ug, and it was reverse transcribed with random hexamers. Amplification of TCR beta CDR3 used immunoSEQ multiplex PCR across 54 Vbeta and 13 Jbeta. TCRdb called the immunoSEQ multiplex PCR reads again in MiXCR, with one record for every CDR3 protein. The table has 130,000 or so distinct CDR3 sequences, roughly 80% seen once.

This TCR was sampled from a human donor with multiple sclerosis. The gene calls are TRBV7-6 and TRBJ1-1; D might be TRBD1 (6 bases). The specimen was CD8+ T cells from PBMCs. CDR3 sequence (DNA): TGTGCCAGCAGCTTAGGGGGGCGGAGCGCTGAAGCTTTCTTT. It encodes CASSLGGRSAEAFF.